This entry lists 27 T cell receptor beta chains sequenced from one sample in a study of T cells in Graves' hyperthyroidism and ophthalmopathy. What was amplified from RNA transcripts were TCR beta CDR3 regions. The primer set for the first-round RT-PCR of the TCR CDR3 was HTBI. TCRdb independently ran MiXCR on the multiplex PCR reads; one entry per CDR3 protein. The profile shows fewer than 350,000 distinct CDR3 sequences, 15% to 20% of them singletons. Sample: blood. All receptors come from a woman in her thirties or forties with Graves' ophthalmopathy.

Comments on this clonotype: At one end, the junction sequence differs from germline, possibly due to a read error. The rearrangement uses TRBV15 and TRBJ2-6; TRBD1 is a possible D gene (6 bases). Germline-derived CDR1 and CDR2 are LNHNV and YYDKDF (reference sequence). The CDR3 totals 16 residues. The CDR3 reads CATSLGTLSGANVLIF. CDR3 in DNA: TGTGCCACCTCCCTCGGGACACTCTCTGGGGCCAACGTCCTGATTTTC.

This clonotype was recorded many times. The chain couples TRBV11-2 to TRBJ2-7, with a weak D call TRBD2 (5 bases). V dropped 5 bases and J dropped 2 bases, with 19 bases sitting between them. CDR1 and CDR2 (germline): SGHAT, FQNNGV. This CDR3 region has 16 residues. The CDR3 is CASSLRVGMSTYEQYF. The CDR3 bases are TGTGCCAGCAGCCTACGGGTCGGGATGAGCACCTACGAGCAGTACTTC.

This clonotype was seen at least ten times. V gene TRBV3-1 combines with J gene TRBJ2-7; D is unclear. Germline V gives CDR1 LGHDT, CDR2 YNNKEL (reference sequence). Trimming took 1 base from V and 6 from J, leaving 16 bases between them. The CDR3 totals 15 residues. CDR3 protein: CASSQGYGPRVEQYF. The CDR3 coding sequence is TGTGCCAGCAGCCAAGGATATGGGCCCCGCGTCGAGCAGTACTTC.

In this sample, this clonotype turned up many times. The V and J genes are TRBV7-6 and TRBJ1-2; D uncertain. V was trimmed by 1 base and J by 3 bases, leaving 6 bases between them. The CDR3 is 13 residues long. Germline CDR1 and CDR2: SGHVS and FNYEAQ. The CDR3 DNA is TGTGCCAGCAGCTTAGACAGCCACTATGGCTACACCTTC. Translation: CASSLDSHYGYTF.

This clonotype was detected many times. V usage is TRBV4-1 and J usage is TRBJ2-7; TRBD2 matches 9 bases. Germline trimming cut 0 bases from V and 6 bases from J; bases unmatched to any gene: 9. The length of the CDR3 is 16 residues. Germline V gives CDR1 MGHRA, CDR2 YSYEKL. The CDR3 DNA is TGCGCCAGCAGCCAAGAACTAGCGGGCTCGGGGGGCGAGCAGTACTTC. It yields the protein CASSQELAGSGGEQYF.

This clonotype was observed a single time. This rearrangement joins TRBV15 to TRBJ2-5, with a tentative D call TRBD2 (5 bases). The CDR3 covers 17 residues. The ends were cut back, 1 base at V and 3 bases at J, with 18 bases in the middle. The germline gives CDR1 LNHNV, CDR2 YYDKDF (reference sequence). Here the CDR3 DNA reads TGTGCCACCAGCAGAGGGGGTGAGGGTCCGAGCGAAGAGACCCAGTACTTC. This codes for CATSRGGEGPSEETQYF.

This clonotype was detected ten times or more. J is TRBJ2-7 and V is TRBV30; D unclear. This CDR3 spans 12 amino acids. Germline CDR1 GTSNPN, CDR2 SVGIG (reference sequence). V lost 4 bases to trimming and J lost 2 bases, with 9 bases between them. The CDR3 sequence is CAWTTGPYEQYF. CDR3 nucleotides: TGTGCCTGGACGACGGGCCCCTACGAGCAGTACTTC.

This clonotype was observed many times. The chain recombines TRBV20-1 with TRBJ2-7, with D uncertain. Trimming left V 5 bases short and J 0 bases short, with 14 bases between. The CDR3 is 14 amino acids. Germline CDR1 and CDR2: DFQATT and SNEGSKA (reference sequence). The CDR3 here is CSASDWRSSYEQYF. In nucleotides, the CDR3 is TGCAGTGCTTCCGATTGGCGGAGCTCCTACGAGCAGTACTTC.

This clonotype was observed a few times. The V and J genes are TRBV28 and TRBJ1-1; TRBD1 is a possible D gene (5 bases). Germline CDR1 and CDR2: MDHEN and SYDVKM. Trimming cost V 6 bases and J 1 base, with 15 bases left between them. The CDR3 has 15 residues. CDR3 coding DNA: TGTGCCAGCAGGTCTCTTGGGAGGGGGAACACTGAAGCTTTCTTT. The encoded protein is CASRSLGRGNTEAFF.

This clonotype was seen more than once but under ten times. The J gene is TRBJ2-2, the V gene TRBV9, with a tentative D call TRBD1 (5 bases). This CDR3 is 16 amino acids long. CDR1 is SGDLS and CDR2 is YYNGEE in the germline V gene. The ends were cut back, 3 bases at V and 0 bases at J, with 12 bases in the middle. CDR3 DNA: TGTGCCAGCAGCGACCCCCAGGGCGCGAACACCGGGGAGCTGTTTTTT. Translated, it gives CASSDPQGANTGELFF.

This clonotype was seen repeatedly, ten times or more. The CDR3 DNA is TGTGCCAGCAGTTTAGGGACATCCCCCACTGGGGCCAACGTCCTGACTTTC. The encoded protein is CASSLGTSPTGANVLTF. The chain joins TRBV12-3 or TRBV12-4 to TRBJ2-6; maybe TRBD1 (5 bases). The V and J ends lost 1 base and 2 bases respectively, with 12 bases between them. The CDR3 runs to 17 residues.

This clonotype was counted at least ten times. The V gene is TRBV11-2, the J gene TRBJ2-7; unclear D gene. Looked up from germline, CDR1 is SGHAT and CDR2 is FQNNGV. Trimming pared 0 bases from V and 0 bases from J, leaving 9 bases between. CDR3 length equals 15 residues. CDR3 bases: TGTGCCAGCAGCTTAGAAGGACGGAGCTCCTACGAGCAGTACTTC. Translation: CASSLEGRSSYEQYF. Supplemented by reference TRBV11-2 and TRBJ2-7, the full variable domain reads EAGVAQSPRYKIIEKRQSVAFWCNPISGHATLYWYQQILGQGPKLLIQFQNNGVVDDSQLPKDRFSAERLKGVDSTLKIQPAKLEDSAVYLCASSLEGRSSYEQYFGPGTRLTVT.

For this clonotype: A read error is possible here, since a much larger clone lies one base away. V is TRBV12-3 or TRBV12-4 and J is TRBJ2-3, with no clear D. The CDR3 loop spans 15 amino acids. Trimming stripped 6 bases from V and 5 bases from J, with 18 bases between. CDR3 region: CASRPRTNPRDTQYF. The CDR3 coding sequence is TGTGCCAGCAGGCCACGGACGAATCCCAGAGATACGCAGTATTTT.

This chain links TRBV30 with TRBJ1-2; D uncertain. Per the germline V gene, CDR1 is GTSNPN and CDR2 is SVGIG (reference sequence). CDR3 size: 12 residues. Trimming left V 0 bases short and J 6 bases short, with 8 bases between. In DNA form, the CDR3 reads TGTGCCTGGAGTGTAGCCCGGAATGGCTACACCTTC. Translated, it gives CAWSVARNGYTF.

CDR3 DNA: TGTGCCAGCAGCACAACTACAGGGTTGACCTACGAGCAGTACTTC. It is translated as CASSTTTGLTYEQYF. This chain connects TRBV27 to TRBJ2-7; maybe TRBD1 (6 bases). V lost 6 bases and J 2 bases, leaving 17 bases between the germline ends. CDR1 MNHEY and CDR2 SMNVEV come from the germline V gene (reference sequence). The CDR3 has 15 residues.

This clonotype was detected ten times or more. V usage is TRBV12-3 or TRBV12-4 and J usage is TRBJ2-1, with unresolved D. This CDR3 is 15 amino acids long. Trimming cost V 6 bases and J 5 bases, with 17 bases left between them. CDR3 loop: CASSPEEAVDNEQFF. DNA of the CDR3: TGTGCCAGCAGCCCTGAAGAGGCGGTGGACAATGAGCAGTTCTTC.

This clonotype was recorded at least ten times. V gene TRBV28 combines with J gene TRBJ2-7, with D hard to call. This CDR3 has 13 residues. From germline, CDR1 is MDHEN and CDR2 SYDVKM. V was clipped by 3 bases and J by 0 bases, with 6 bases between them. CDR3 sequence: CASSFMSSYEQYF. DNA of the CDR3: TGTGCCAGCAGTTTTATGAGCTCCTACGAGCAGTACTTC.

This clonotype was observed many times. The V and J genes are TRBV12-3 or TRBV12-4 and TRBJ2-7; 7 nucleotides align to TRBD2. The CDR3 consists of 13 residues. V lost 6 bases and J lost 2; bases outside the gene matches: 4. CDR3 loop: CASRTGGAYEQYF. For the CDR3, the DNA is TGTGCCAGCAGAACGGGGGGAGCCTACGAGCAGTACTTC.

This clonotype has at least ten counts. CDR3 amino acids: CASSVGSRAGQETQYF. The CDR3 nucleotides read TGTGCCAGCAGCGTAGGGTCCAGGGCGGGCCAAGAGACCCAGTACTTC. The chain links TRBV9 to TRBJ2-5; possibly TRBD1 or TRBD2 for D (5 bases each). Germline lookup yields CDR1 SGDLS and CDR2 YYNGEE. The CDR3 loop spans 16 amino acids. V lost 0 bases and J 1 base, leaving 13 bases between the germline ends.

In this sample, this clonotype turned up many times. The chain joins TRBV27 to TRBJ2-2, with 9 bases fitting TRBD1. With 3 bases clipped from V and 6 bases from J, the junction kept 2 bases outside the gene matches. Germline values: CDR1 MNHEY, CDR2 SMNVEV (reference sequence). The CDR3 has 14 residues. The CDR3, as DNA: TGTGCCAGCAGTTTGGGACAGGGTTCCGGGGAGCTGTTTTTT. Translation: CASSLGQGSGELFF.

Many counts were recorded for this clonotype. The V call is TRBV12-3 or TRBV12-4, the J call TRBJ1-5; a possible D gene is TRBD1 (6 bases). CDR3 length: 14 residues. With 2 bases removed from V and 6 bases from J, the gap between germline ends came to 11 bases. CDR3 protein: CASSLQGHSQPQHF. In DNA form, the CDR3 reads TGTGCCAGCAGTTTACAGGGGCACTCTCAGCCCCAGCATTTT.

The chain links TRBV6-1 to TRBJ2-7, with D perhaps TRBD2 (7 bases). Germline V gives CDR1 MNHNS, CDR2 SASEGT. Trimming cost V 4 bases and J 2 bases, with 18 bases left between them. The CDR3 length is 16 residues. In DNA form, the CDR3 reads TGTGCCAGCAGTGGGGGGGGCTGGCGGGAACCCTACGAGCAGTACTTC. This gives the protein CASSGGGWREPYEQYF.

This clonotype was recorded at least ten times. The chain joins TRBV20-1 to TRBJ2-7, with D perhaps matching TRBD1 or TRBD2 (5 bases each). The V gene lost 5 bases and the J gene lost 3 bases, with 14 bases spanning the gap. This CDR3 spans 13 amino acids. Per germline, CDR1 DFQATT and CDR2 SNEGSKA (reference sequence). The CDR3 sequence: CSAPGTLLYEQYF. CDR3 coding DNA: TGCAGTGCTCCCGGGACCCTCCTCTACGAGCAGTACTTC.

About this clonotype itself: Mismatch with germline at one junction end may stem from a read error. The chain links TRBV6-2 or TRBV6-3 to TRBJ1-2; D gene uncertain. The germline gives CDR1 MNHEY, CDR2 SVGEGT. The CDR3 extends over 16 amino acids. CDR3 DNA: TGTGCCAGCAATTGGCAAGGGATCTCACCTAACTATGGCTACATCTTC. Protein product: CASNWQGISPNYGYIF.

This clonotype was seen at least ten times. The chain recombines TRBV20-1 with TRBJ1-2; the D gene is possibly TRBD1 (6 bases). CDR3 length: 13 amino acids. Germline assignment: CDR1 DFQATT and CDR2 SNEGSKA (reference sequence). The V gene lost 2 bases and the J gene lost 7 bases, with 14 bases spanning the gap. CDR3 loop: CSARPPRGGGYTF. CDR3 sequence (DNA): TGCAGTGCTAGACCTCCGAGGGGGGGTGGCTACACCTTC.

This clonotype was counted at least ten times. This chain links TRBV6-1 with TRBJ1-1; 10 positions agree with TRBD1. The CDR3 covers 16 residues. CDR1 MNHNS and CDR2 SASEGT come from the germline V gene. Trimming cost V 7 bases and J 0 bases; bases outside gene matches: 8. The CDR3 sequence is CASTRRQGALNTEAFF. CDR3 sequence (DNA): TGTGCCAGCACCAGACGACAGGGGGCCTTGAACACTGAAGCTTTCTTT.

This clonotype came up many times. The genes are TRBV24-1 and TRBJ1-2, with D perhaps TRBD1 (5 bases). Germline loops: CDR1 KGHDR, CDR2 SFDVKD. The ends were cut back, 2 bases at V and 4 bases at J, with 13 bases in the middle. CDR3 length: 15 residues. CDR3 region: CATSDSNADIYGYTF. As DNA, the CDR3 is TGTGCCACCAGTGATTCGAACGCGGACATCTATGGCTACACCTTC.